Listed here are 2 T cell receptor beta chains from one sample, sequenced in a study of blood T cell repertoires in COVID-19. The data were produced by immunoSEQ multiplex PCR, yet TCRdb's version contains in-frame clones alone and is incomplete. The sample records a few hundred thousand clones, around 89% being singletons. Specimen: peripheral blood. The receptors originated from a man between 18 and 35 years old who had recovered from COVID-19.

A single count supports this clone. The V gene is TRBV6-1, the J gene TRBJ2-1; unclear D gene. CDR1 is MNHNS, CDR2 SASEGT, per germline. V was shortened by 2 bases and J by 11 bases, with 7 bases between the two germline ends. The CDR3 length is 11 residues. The CDR3 region has the DNA TGTGCCAGCAGTGAAAAACTTAAGCAGTTCTTC. It encodes CASSEKLKQFF.

The CDR3 reads CASSYQGGTEAFF. CDR3 DNA: TGTGCCAGCAGTTATCAGGGAGGAACTGAAGCTTTCTTT. This chain links TRBV2 with TRBJ1-1; TRBD1 is a possible D gene (5 bases). V was trimmed by 5 bases and J by 5 bases, leaving 12 bases between them. The V gene's germline CDR1 is SNHLY and CDR2 FYNNEI. This CDR3 has 13 residues.